Here is one T cell receptor (beta chain) with its context. What it recognizes is unknown. This sample stems from a study of blood T cells in healthy people across ages. The germline V gene encodes CDR1 DFQATT and CDR2 SNEGSKA (reference sequence). CDR3 length equals 14 residues. The study, taken as a whole, reports: TCR beta diversity correlated strongly with naive T cell percentage. Because donor CMV status was unknown, expanded clonotype changes were possibly confounded.

A J-beta primer mix and a sample-barcoded 5' primer were used in a second PCR of roughly 7 to 12 cycles. Each CDR3 protein gets one entry after TCRdb re-called the 5' RACE reads with MiXCR. The sample contains over a million distinct CDR3 sequences, 45% of which appear only once. Extractions gave at least 5.5 micrograms of total RNA per sample. The TCR was taken from a woman aged 60-75 years in good health. This chain links TRBV20-1 with TRBJ2-7; D ambiguous. The sequencing sample was made of blood. The chain's CDR3 is CSASRAQLPYEQYF. The CDR3 DNA sequence: TGCAGCGCATCCCGGGCGCAGCTCCCCTACGAGCAGTACTTC.